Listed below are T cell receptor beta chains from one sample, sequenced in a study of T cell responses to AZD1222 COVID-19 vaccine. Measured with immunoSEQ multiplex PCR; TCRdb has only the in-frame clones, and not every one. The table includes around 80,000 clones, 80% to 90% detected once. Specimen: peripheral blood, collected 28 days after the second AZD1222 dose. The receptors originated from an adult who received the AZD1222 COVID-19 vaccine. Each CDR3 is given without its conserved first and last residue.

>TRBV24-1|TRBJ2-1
ATSEATGYGVTYNEQF
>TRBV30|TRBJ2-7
AWSPRWDLTGDEQY
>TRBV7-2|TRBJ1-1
ASSDRQGAIEAF
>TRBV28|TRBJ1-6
ASQGGNYNSPLH
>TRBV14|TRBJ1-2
ASSQEDSTLTSYT
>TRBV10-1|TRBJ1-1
ASSESWGLFTEAF
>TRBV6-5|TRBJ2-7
ASTPGGVEQY
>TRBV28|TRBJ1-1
ASLLKMNTEAF
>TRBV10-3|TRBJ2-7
AIRAGTSGGIAYEQY
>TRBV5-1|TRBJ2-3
ASSLDGAPGRPPDTQY
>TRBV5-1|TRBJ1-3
ASSSSPGQGRNTIY
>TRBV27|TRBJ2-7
ASSLKPHQAYEQY
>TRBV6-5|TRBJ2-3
ASRRVGFTDTQY
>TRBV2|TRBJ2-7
ASSSDLYEQY
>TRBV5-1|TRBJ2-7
ASSLDTHYEQY
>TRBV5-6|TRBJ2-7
ASSSILAGVYEQY
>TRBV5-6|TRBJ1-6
ASSLAGYNSPLH
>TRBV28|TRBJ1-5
ASRVTGLQPQH
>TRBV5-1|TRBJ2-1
ASSARQGVHNEQF
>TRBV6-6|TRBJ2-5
ASSPRDRADVETQY
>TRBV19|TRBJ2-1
ASSTDLVPRNEQF
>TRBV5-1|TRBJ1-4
ASSSDRPNEKLF
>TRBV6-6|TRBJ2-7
ASSYYPGQGYEQY
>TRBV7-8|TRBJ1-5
ASSLGHFVQNSNQPQH
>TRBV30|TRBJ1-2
ASSGGTNYGYT
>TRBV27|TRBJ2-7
ASSLGAVQHYEQY
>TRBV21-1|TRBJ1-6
ASSKAGRYNAQGPHNRSPLH
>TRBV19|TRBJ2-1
ASSSRRAGRYNEQF
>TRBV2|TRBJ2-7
ASSGYGGASYEQY
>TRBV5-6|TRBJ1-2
ASSFTSGTTVSRHGYT
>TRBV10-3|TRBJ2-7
AKYSEGATTYEQY
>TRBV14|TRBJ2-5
ASSQAVLQETQY
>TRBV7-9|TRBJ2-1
ASWGNNEQF
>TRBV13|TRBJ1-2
ASSLLTGNNYGYT
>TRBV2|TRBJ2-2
ASSEARVGSTGELF
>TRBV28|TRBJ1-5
ASSLVYSNQPQH
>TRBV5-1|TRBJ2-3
ASSLDRMAQY
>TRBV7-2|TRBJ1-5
ASSSWTYSNQPQH
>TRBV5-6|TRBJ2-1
ASSLGLAGVFGEQF
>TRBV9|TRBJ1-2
ASSLAELAYGYT
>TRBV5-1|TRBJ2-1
ASSSETSEDNEQF
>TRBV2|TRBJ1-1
ASTPLEGTGSAF
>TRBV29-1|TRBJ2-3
SVEGTSTKQY
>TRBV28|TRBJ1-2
ASSPGQGDYGYT
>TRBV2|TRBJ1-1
ASSEAIDEAF
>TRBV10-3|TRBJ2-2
ATRGGADTGELF
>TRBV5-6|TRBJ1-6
ASSLGRDESPLH
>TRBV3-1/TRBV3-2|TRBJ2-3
ASSSGTSGPDTQY
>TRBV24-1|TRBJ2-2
APSAPGTGTTGELF
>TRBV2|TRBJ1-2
ASSEETGAGGYT
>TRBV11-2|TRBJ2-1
ASSTGQVQGNEQF
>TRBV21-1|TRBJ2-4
ASSKETGDGIRVAKNIQY
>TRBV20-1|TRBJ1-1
RTGGEAF
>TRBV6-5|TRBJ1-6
ASRRLYNSPLH
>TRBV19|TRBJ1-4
ASSGRGHNEKLF
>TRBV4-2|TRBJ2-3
ASSQEDSLGGTDTQY
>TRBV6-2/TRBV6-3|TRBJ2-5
ASSYGRGWGQETQY
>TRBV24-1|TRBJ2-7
ATSDPTVAPFEQY
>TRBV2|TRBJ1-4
ANRDGGKLF
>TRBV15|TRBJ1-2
ATSPRGGTAYGYT